This is a list of T cell receptor beta chains from one sample in a study of blood T cell repertoires in COVID-19. The data were produced by immunoSEQ multiplex PCR, yet TCRdb's version contains in-frame clones alone and is incomplete. The repertoire holds a few hundred thousand clones, with about 90% as singletons. Sequencing used PBMCs or T cells enriched from blood (not recorded which). These receptors were obtained from a man between 18 and 29 years old who had recovered from COVID-19. CDR3s include the opening cysteine and the closing phenylalanine or tryptophan.

j_gene	v_gene	CDR3aa
TRBJ2-3	TRBV24-1	CATSEGLANTQYF
TRBJ1-2	TRBV6-5	CASSLQGSFGYTF
TRBJ2-3	TRBV24-1	CATSESGLASFGGYTDTQYF
TRBJ2-5	TRBV28	CASSSQGKRQETQYF
TRBJ1-2	TRBV4-1	CASSQSGQKEGDGYTF
TRBJ1-5	TRBV19	CASSINRFDQPQHF
TRBJ1-3	TRBV2	CASSENPTGNTIYF
TRBJ2-1	TRBV2	CASTGTSGGRGYNEQFF
TRBJ1-4	TRBV30	CAWKRATNEKLFF
TRBJ1-2	TRBV3-1/TRBV3-2	CASSNRDSGVYGYTF
TRBJ1-4	TRBV30	CAWSVPVGEEKLFF
TRBJ2-2	TRBV7-6	CASSGGSNTGELFF
TRBJ1-5	TRBV5-1	CASSEGLASNQPQHF
TRBJ1-2	TRBV15	CATSRDGKGDSYGYTF
TRBJ2-3	TRBV7-9	CASSLAPIAGGRRTDTQYF
TRBJ1-2	TRBV27	CASSLGRGDYGYTF
TRBJ1-5	TRBV5-1	CASSPGTPNQPQHF
TRBJ1-2	TRBV29-1	CSVGWGDSGGYTF
TRBJ1-5	TRBV6-5	CASSKEWLEAQPQHF
TRBJ2-7	TRBV3-1/TRBV3-2	CASSQSGLTYEQYF
TRBJ2-1	TRBV9	CASSSGLAVYNEQFF
TRBJ1-1	TRBV27	CASSPRTGRIIFDTEAFF
TRBJ2-1	TRBV29-1	CNLGGLDEQFF
TRBJ1-1	TRBV18	CASSPPQETEAFF
TRBJ1-5	TRBV19	CASSIGRDRRKNQPQHF
TRBJ1-3	TRBV5-1	CASSPGQGPGNTIYF
TRBJ1-1	TRBV7-9	CASSLAGTPNTEAFF
TRBJ2-3	TRBV5-1	CASSLGGDRTDTQYF
TRBJ1-3	TRBV28	CASSLLGTDLNTIYF
TRBJ1-5	TRBV7-2	CASSSQGHQPQHF
TRBJ2-7	TRBV3-1/TRBV3-2	CASIGSTYEQYF
TRBJ1-4	TRBV3-1/TRBV3-2	CASSQEIGVGLFF
TRBJ1-5	TRBV6-1	CASSEALLMGNQPQHF
TRBJ1-5	TRBV28	CASKQGAKQPQHF
TRBJ1-1	TRBV7-9	CASSPRQQNTEAFF
TRBJ1-6	TRBV7-9	CASSFRPGSPLHF
TRBJ2-2	TRBV11-3	CASSYDRESSGELFF
TRBJ1-1	TRBV18	CASSPRTGRNTEAFF
TRBJ1-5	TRBV20-1	CSASSGGSQPQHF
TRBJ2-1	TRBV19	CASTSGMIRNEQFF
TRBJ1-3	TRBV18	CASSITGGAGNTIYF
TRBJ1-6	TRBV18	CASSPVRQGANSPLHF
TRBJ1-5	TRBV27	CASSPHSGRGPYVLSQPQHF
TRBJ2-3	TRBV28	CASSLWGRNTDTQYF
TRBJ2-7	TRBV3-1/TRBV3-2	CASSRSESGVREQYF
TRBJ2-3	TRBV19	CASSPTGTDTQYF
TRBJ2-5	TRBV30	CAGHQFRSGANQETQYF
TRBJ2-1	TRBV3-1/TRBV3-2	CASSDRDSEDEQFF
TRBJ2-5	TRBV10-1	CASSVSRWETQYF
TRBJ1-1	TRBV27	CASSPGGTEAFF
TRBJ2-2	TRBV2	CASKGTANTGELFF
TRBJ1-4	TRBV5-1	CASSMSPVQGGEKLFF
TRBJ1-1	TRBV19	CASSIRDRGNTEAFF
TRBJ2-1	TRBV6-5	CASSWTAVDEQFF
TRBJ2-5	TRBV6-4	CASSERGHTQETQYF
TRBJ2-7	TRBV5-4	CASSLMGLAMGEQYF
TRBJ2-3	TRBV3-1/TRBV3-2	CASSRQAAGGSVTDTQYF
TRBJ2-5	TRBV5-5	CASSLGTSGGLQETQYF
TRBJ2-2	TRBV4-1	CASSQGTEAGELFF
TRBJ2-7	TRBV18	CASSPTSVISYEQYF